This TCR beta chain was sequenced for a study of shared clonotypes between healthy human individuals. Study-wide results and caveats: Generation of non-shared clonotypes was less probable than generation of clonotypes shared by all four donors.

Assay used: immunoSEQ multiplex PCR; TCRdb lists only in-frame clones, some missing. The sample records roughly 2.2 million clones, 93% being singletons. The germline CDR1 and CDR2 sequences are LGHNT and FRNRAP. V lost 2 bases and J 5 bases, leaving 6 bases between the germline ends. CDR3 length: 12 residues. Details on this clone: Its matching antigen is unknown.

The chain employs TRBV12-5 and TRBJ1-1, with unresolved D. The sequence was collected from a man younger than 35 in good health. Some clones in this sample may be carry-over from other donors' samples. The sample taken for sequencing was naive CD4+ T cells from PBMCs. Stated subset: CD45RA+ positively selected. The CDR3 DNA follows: TGTGCTAGTGGTTTGCCCGGAACTGAAGCTTTCTTT. It encodes CASGLPGTEAFF.